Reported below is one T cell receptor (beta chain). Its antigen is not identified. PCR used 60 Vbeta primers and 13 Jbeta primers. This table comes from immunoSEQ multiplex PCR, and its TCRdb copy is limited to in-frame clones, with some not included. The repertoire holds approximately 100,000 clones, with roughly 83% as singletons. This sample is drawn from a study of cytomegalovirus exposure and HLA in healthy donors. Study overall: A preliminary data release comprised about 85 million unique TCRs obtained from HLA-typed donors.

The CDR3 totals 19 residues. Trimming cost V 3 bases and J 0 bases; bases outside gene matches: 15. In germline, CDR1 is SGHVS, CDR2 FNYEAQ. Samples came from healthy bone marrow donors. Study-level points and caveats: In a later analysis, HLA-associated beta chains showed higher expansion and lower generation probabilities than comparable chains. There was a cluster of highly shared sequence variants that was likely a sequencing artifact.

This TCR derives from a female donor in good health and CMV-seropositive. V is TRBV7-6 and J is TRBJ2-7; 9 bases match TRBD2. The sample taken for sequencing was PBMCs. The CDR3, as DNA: TGTGCCAGCAGCTTCGCCCGGGGGGCTAGCGGGGAACTCTCCTACGAGCAGTACTTC. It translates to CASSFARGASGELSYEQYF.